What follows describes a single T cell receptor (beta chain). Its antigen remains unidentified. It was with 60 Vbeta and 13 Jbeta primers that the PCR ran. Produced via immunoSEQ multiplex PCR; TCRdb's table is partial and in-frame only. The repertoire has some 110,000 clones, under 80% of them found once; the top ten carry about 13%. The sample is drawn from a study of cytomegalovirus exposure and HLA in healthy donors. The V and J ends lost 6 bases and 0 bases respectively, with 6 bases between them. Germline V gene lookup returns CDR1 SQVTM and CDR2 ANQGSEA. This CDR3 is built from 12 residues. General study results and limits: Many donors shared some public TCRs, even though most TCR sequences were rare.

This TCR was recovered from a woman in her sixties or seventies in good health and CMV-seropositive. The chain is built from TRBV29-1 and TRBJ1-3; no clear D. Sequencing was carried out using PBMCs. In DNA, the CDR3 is TGCAGCGTACAGACCTCTGGAAACACCATATATTTT. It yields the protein CSVQTSGNTIYF.